This entry is about one T cell receptor (beta chain). What this receptor recognizes is not known. Base qualities are not recorded, but no much larger clone differs from it by a single base. The source of the sample is a study of blood T cell repertoires in COVID-19 (dated by TCRdb to 2018 to 2021). Study-wide context: Samples from collaborators originated in the United States, Italy and Spain and spanned both the acute and convalescent phases of COVID-19. The material from the prospective study consisted of cDNA or gDNA derived from T cells, B-cell-depleted T cells, or PBMCs. Deeply sampled blood TCRbeta repertoires from subjects exposed to, actively infected with, or recovered from COVID-19 were included in the dataset. A freely available public database, intended as a resource for researchers studying the immune response to SARS-CoV-2, is where the repertoires were released. Samples came from the ongoing ImmuneRACE study (first 160 participants) plus 1,254 subjects from 6 global collaborators. The sample metadata nearly always contained a de-identified subject ID, COVID-19 status, age in years and sex. Where HLA class I and class II types were available, the types were taken from metadata supplied by the sample provider, not from assay-based typing. The study at large found these results: How much clinical and demographic metadata was included differed by source and by participant, and the metadata was provided uncurated.

TCRbeta CDR3 regions were amplified from genomic DNA using the immunoSEQ Assay, a bias-controlled multiplex PCR. On the authors' methods: The number of nucleated cells in each sample was estimated by amplification of reference gene primers within the assay. To quantify the absolute abundance of each unique TCRbeta CDR3 rearrangement, sequence reads were collapsed and filtered. Productive Simpson clonality was computed per sample as the square root of Simpson's diversity index over productive rearrangements. Here the immuneACCESS table is served through TCRdb, limited to in-frame sequences with V and J called. Missing clones are a known gap in these copies; in checked studies unresolved V genes cover under half, and the rest lacks a known reason. V, J and clone size reflect that table, while D and trimming were determined from the DNA. The sample table contains 110,000 or so clones; only one count was recorded for around 90% of them. The top ten hold approximately 4.4% of the sample.

Collaborating institutions collected whole blood in K2EDTA tubes following their own protocols. For TCRbeta analysis, collaborators shipped samples in one of three forms: frozen whole blood, isolated PBMCs, or DNA extracted from either of those sample types. Trimming removed 5 bases from V and 6 bases from J, leaving 13 bases between the germline ends. The CDR3 runs 13 residues from the cysteine to the phenylalanine. Kept here is only the CDR3 DNA, which spans 39 bases and is read in frame from base 1. CDR1 and CDR2 are read off the germline V gene (reference sequence) as SEHNR and FQNEAQ. The receptor chain draws on TRBV7-9 and TRBJ1-1, and TRBD1 may be the D gene, going by 5 matching bases. The clonotype comes from a woman aged 50 to 60 with acute or convalescent COVID-19. The material sequenced was peripheral blood. The DNA is as follows: TGTGCCAGCAGCCACTCGGGGGGGGCTGAAGCTTTCTTT. This encodes CASSHSGGAEAFF.